These 15 T cell receptor beta chains originate from one sample sequenced in a study of shared clonotypes between healthy human individuals. Method: immunoSEQ multiplex PCR; TCRdb's copy keeps in-frame clones and lacks some. The sample includes about 2.3 million clones, 85% to 95% of them seen just once. Sequences were obtained from naive CD4+ T cells from PBMCs. Indicated subset: CD45RA+ positively selected. The receptors here all came from a man younger than 35 in good health. Some clones in this sample may be carry-over from other donors' samples.

The chain is built from TRBV11-2 and TRBJ2-5; D unclear. Trimming shortened V by 6 bases and J by 1 base, and 15 bases separated the two germline ends. The CDR3 is 15 amino acids. Germline CDR1 and CDR2: SGHAT and FQNNGV. The DNA for the CDR3 is TGTGCCAGCAGATCAATACGGGCTTCCCAAGAGACCCAGTACTTC. It is translated as CASRSIRASQETQYF.

The chain links TRBV12-1 to TRBJ2-1; the tabulated D call, TRBD2, remains unverified against the DNA. TRBV12-1 represents a pseudogene. The length of the CDR3 is 11 residues. The DNA for the CDR3 is TGTGCCAGCAGCCGCCTATTTGAGCAGTTCTTC. It codes for CASSRLFEQFF.

The rearrangement joins TRBV9 to TRBJ2-5; the match to TRBD2 covers 11 bases. Losses at the gene ends were 3 bases for V and 2 bases for J; bases not matched to a gene: 9. The CDR3 contains 17 residues. Germline CDR1 reads SGDLS; CDR2 reads YYNGEE. The CDR3 here is CASSASGTSGKQETQYF. CDR3 DNA: TGTGCCAGCAGCGCCTCCGGGACTAGCGGAAAACAAGAGACCCAGTACTTC.

The rearrangement links TRBV5-4 to TRBJ2-2; D ambiguous. The CDR3 covers 14 residues. From germline, CDR1 is SGHNT and CDR2 YYREEE (reference sequence). Trimming removed 4 bases at V and 1 base at J, with 8 bases between. In nucleotides, the CDR3 is TGTGCCAGCAGCGGGGTGGGGAACACCGGGGAGCTGTTTTTT. It translates to CASSGVGNTGELFF.

The gene calls are TRBV15 and TRBJ2-3; no firm D call. Germline V CDR1 and CDR2: LNHNV, YYDKDF (reference sequence). V dropped 3 bases and J dropped 0 bases, with 13 bases sitting between them. The CDR3 totals 16 residues. The CDR3 here is CATSSRLDLSTDTQYF. CDR3 coding DNA: TGTGCCACCAGCAGCAGACTGGACCTTAGCACAGATACGCAGTATTTT.

CDR3 DNA sequence: TGCGCCAGCAGCCCGGGACTCCATCTAACAGATACGCAGTATTTT. Its protein product is CASSPGLHLTDTQYF. The genes are TRBV4-3 and TRBJ2-3; TRBD2 might be the D (6 bases). Germline V gives CDR1 LGHNA, CDR2 YSLEER. The CDR3 contains 15 residues. Between the trimmed V and J ends, which lost 4 bases and 3 bases, there was a span of 14 bases.

The chain recombines TRBV5-1 with TRBJ2-1; 8 positions match TRBD2. The germline gives CDR1 SGHRS, CDR2 YFSETQ. The CDR3 covers 17 residues. The V and J ends lost 3 bases and 0 bases, in that order; junction bases with no gene match: 8. The CDR3 region is CASSSTLAGYSYNEQFF. The CDR3 DNA follows: TGCGCCAGCAGCTCGACCCTAGCGGGTTACTCCTACAATGAGCAGTTCTTC.

The chain is built from TRBV2 and TRBJ1-1, with 7 bases lining up with TRBD1. The CDR3 extends over 13 amino acids. The germline V gene encodes CDR1 SNHLY and CDR2 FYNNEI. V shed 6 bases, J shed 4 bases, and the junction held 5 bases outside the gene matches. The CDR3 nucleotides are TGTGCCAGCAGCGAGGGGGCGGCCACTGAAGCTTTCTTT. It translates to CASSEGAATEAFF.

The chain recombines TRBV5-4 with TRBJ2-5; 11 nucleotides align to TRBD2. V trimming: 1 base; J trimming: 5 bases; junction bases outside the gene matches: 10. The germline gives CDR1 SGHNT, CDR2 YYREEE (reference sequence). CDR3 length equals 17 residues. The CDR3 loop reads CASSLSLAGGDAETQYF. Written as DNA, the CDR3 is TGTGCCAGCAGCTTGTCCCTAGCGGGGGGTGATGCGGAGACCCAGTACTTC.

CDR3 DNA: TGTGCCAGCAGCTTAAACGTTTATGAGACCCAGTACTTC. Protein product: CASSLNVYETQYF. This chain connects TRBV7-3 to TRBJ2-5; D gene ambiguous. Germline V gene lookup returns CDR1 SGHTA and CDR2 FQGTGA. This CDR3 is 13 amino acids long. Trimming removed 1 base from V and 5 bases from J, with 8 bases in between.

This clone was seen a single time. The rearrangement joins TRBV7-3 to TRBJ1-4; 10 bases align to TRBD1. Trimming cost V 8 bases and J 6 bases; bases outside gene matches: 9. This CDR3 is 15 amino acids long. Germline V lookup: CDR1 SGHTA, CDR2 FQGTGA. The CDR3 nucleotides read TGTGCCAGCCCCCCCCCGGGACAGGGGTATGAAAAACTGTTTTTT. Encoded protein: CASPPPGQGYEKLFF. Full variable domain (missing parts from reference TRBV7-3 and TRBJ1-4): GAGVSQTPSNKVTEKGKYVELRCDPISGHTALYWYRQSLGQGPEFLIYFQGTGAADDSGLPNDRFFAVRPEGSVSTLKIQRTERGDSAVYLCASPPPGQGYEKLFFGSGTQLSVL.

The chain recombines TRBV27 with TRBJ1-4; D might be TRBD1 (6 bases). Between the trimmed V and J ends, which lost 2 bases and 10 bases, there was a span of 11 bases. CDR3 length: 13 amino acids. Germline-derived CDR1 and CDR2 are MNHEY and SMNVEV (reference sequence). The CDR3 DNA reads TGTGCCAGCAGTTTAATGGGGGGGGCAAAACTGTTTTTT. Translation gives CASSLMGGAKLFF. The full variable domain, rest sourced from reference TRBV27 and TRBJ1-4, is EAQVTQNPRYLITVTGKKLTVTCSQNMNHEYMSWYRQDPGLGLRQIYYSMNVEVTDKGDVPEGYKVSRKEKRNFPLILESPSPNQTSLYFCASSLMGGAKLFFGSGTQLSVL.

The chain couples TRBV27 to TRBJ1-1, with D possibly being TRBD1 (6 bases). Germline V gene data show CDR1 as MNHEY and CDR2 as SMNVEV (reference sequence). V lost 5 bases, J lost 5 bases, and 12 bases lay in between. The CDR3 loop spans 13 amino acids. The CDR3 nucleotides are TGTGCCAGCAGTCTCCGGGGGCAAACTGAAGCTTTCTTT. Translating gives CASSLRGQTEAFF.

V and J are TRBV2 and TRBJ1-2; D perhaps matches TRBD1 (5 bases). Trimming took off 3 bases at V and 7 bases at J, with 15 bases between the two ends. Looked up from germline, CDR1 is SNHLY and CDR2 is FYNNEI. The CDR3 sequence is 14 residues long. In DNA form, the CDR3 reads TGTGCCAGCAGTGATTCAGGGTTGGCTGGTGGCTACACCTTC. Translating it yields CASSDSGLAGGYTF.

This clone was counted a few times. The chain combines TRBV7-9 with TRBJ2-1; 7 positions match TRBD2. CDR1 is SEHNR, CDR2 FQNEAQ, per germline (reference sequence). With 2 bases clipped from V and 4 bases from J, the junction kept 5 bases outside the gene matches. This CDR3 spans 15 amino acids. CDR3 DNA sequence: TGTGCCAGCAGCTTATGGGCTAGCGGTTACAATGAGCAGTTCTTC. Its translation: CASSLWASGYNEQFF. The whole variable domain, remainder taken from reference TRBV7-9 and TRBJ2-1, is DTGVSQNPRHKITKRGQNVTFRCDPISEHNRLYWYRQTLGQGPEFLTYFQNEAQLEKSRLLSDRFSAERPKGSFSTLEIQRTEQGDSAMYLCASSLWASGYNEQFFGPGTRLTVL.